The clone carrying this T cell receptor (beta chain) was found many times. Library preparation (for TCRbeta) was performed with unique molecular identifiers. One entry per CDR3 protein results from TCRdb running MiXCR on the PCR reads. The sample holds a few hundred thousand distinct CDR3 sequences; about 9.4% are singletons and the top ten take less than 2.5%. The CDR3 contains 12 residues. V lost 3 bases and J 6 bases, leaving 8 bases between the germline ends. These data belong to a study of T-cell reconstitution after alpha-beta-depleted transplantation in children. Sequences were derived from PBMCs from the stem cell graft donor, sampled from the stem cell graft. This TCR was recovered from a human donor who donated a stem cell graft to a child with acute lymphoblastic leukemia. The V gene is TRBV12-3 or TRBV12-4, the J gene TRBJ1-1; possible D gene TRBD1, 5 bases. This CDR3 reads CASSFGGAEAFF. DNA of the CDR3: TGTGCCAGCAGTTTCGGGGGTGCTGAAGCTTTCTTT.